This TCR beta chain was captured in a study of T cells in Graves' hyperthyroidism and ophthalmopathy. Of note for this clonotype: The target antigen is unknown.

Amplification yielded TCR beta CDR3 regions, with RNA transcripts as the source. HTBI primers were the set used in a first-round RT-PCR of the TCR CDR3. Using its own MiXCR run on the multiplex PCR reads, TCRdb lists one record per CDR3 protein. The top ten clones hold around 50% of a sample with 300,000 or so distinct CDR3 sequences, about 18% of them seen once. General study results and limits: Model output signaled ophthalmopathy a median about seven months ahead of onset. From stable hyperthyroidism, ophthalmopathy was separated by a 13 V-J model.

This CDR3 region has 13 residues. V lost 1 base and J lost 6, with 7 bases in between. The chain combines TRBV12-3 or TRBV12-4 with TRBJ1-5, with TRBD1 as a possible D gene (5 bases). Material: blood. This TCR came from a woman between 45 and 65 years old with Graves' hyperthyroidism. CDR3 amino acids: CASSLGRAQPQHF. CDR3 DNA: TGTGCCAGCAGTTTAGGCAGGGCTCAGCCCCAGCATTTT.